Presented here are 16 T cell receptor beta chains from one specimen sequenced in a study of shared clonotypes between healthy human individuals. Profiled with immunoSEQ multiplex PCR; TCRdb holds only in-frame clones, not every one. The sample shows 2 million to 2.5 million clones, approximately 95% of them seen only once. The sample consisted of naive CD4+ T cells from PBMCs. The subset here: CD45RA+ positively selected. The receptors come from a man aged 18 to 30 in good health. Some clones in this sample may be carry-over from other donors' samples.

This sequence joins TRBV5-1 and TRBJ2-2, with D hard to call. Germline loops: CDR1 SGHRS, CDR2 YFSETQ. Trimming cost V 4 bases and J 2 bases, with 18 bases left between them. The CDR3 loop spans 17 amino acids. The CDR3 loop reads CASSEVSVGLNTGELFF. DNA for the CDR3: TGCGCCAGCAGCGAGGTCTCAGTTGGGCTCAACACCGGGGAGCTGTTTTTT.

Note on this clone: Different DNA sequences within this sample yield the same CDR3. The chain links TRBV6-1 to TRBJ2-5, with D perhaps matching TRBD1 (7 bases). CDR3 size: 13 residues. The germline gives CDR1 MNHNS, CDR2 SASEGT. Trimming pared 4 bases from V and 4 bases from J, leaving 10 bases between. DNA of the CDR3: TGTGCCAGCAGTGGGCAGGGGGGAGAGACCCAGTACTTC. Residues: CASSGQGGETQYF.

The chain carries TRBV4-3 and TRBJ2-2, with a possible D match to TRBD1 (6 bases). This CDR3 is 16 amino acids long. Looked up from germline, CDR1 is LGHNA and CDR2 is YSLEER. Between the trimmed V and J ends, which lost 4 bases and 5 bases, there was a span of 17 bases. CDR3: CASSPDGAGETGELFF. The CDR3, as DNA: TGCGCCAGCAGCCCCGATGGGGCAGGGGAGACCGGGGAGCTGTTTTTT.

In regard to this clone: This sample includes further DNA sequences coding for the same CDR3. The V call is TRBV2, the J call TRBJ2-5; possible D gene TRBD1, 6 bases. The CDR3 covers 13 residues. The V gene lost 4 bases and the J gene lost 1 base, with 7 bases spanning the gap. The germline CDR1 and CDR2 sequences are SNHLY and FYNNEI. CDR3 sequence reads: CASSGTAQETQYF. The CDR3 nucleotides read TGTGCCAGCAGTGGGACAGCCCAAGAGACCCAGTACTTC.

In DNA, the CDR3 is TGTGCCAGCAGTACCCGACAGGGTGAGGGGACTGAAGCTTTCTTT. Translation gives CASSTRQGEGTEAFF. The chain recombines TRBV6-5 with TRBJ1-1, with TRBD1 matching over 7 bases. The CDR3 has 15 residues. From germline, CDR1 is MNHEY and CDR2 SVGAGI. With V trimmed by 5 bases and J by 5 bases, 11 bases remained unmatched.

The gene calls are TRBV28 and TRBJ1-3, with D possibly being TRBD1 (6 bases). Deletions cut 6 bases from V and 3 bases from J, with 18 bases between. The CDR3 is 16 amino acids. CDR1 is MDHEN and CDR2 is SYDVKM in the germline V gene. Here the CDR3 reads CASSELQGLGGNTIYF. CDR3 coding DNA: TGTGCCAGCAGCGAATTACAGGGTTTAGGTGGAAACACCATATATTTT.

Regarding this clone: Additional DNA sequences in this sample encode the identical CDR3. V usage is TRBV5-1 and J usage is TRBJ2-7, with D perhaps matching TRBD1 (6 bases). The CDR3 is 13 residues long. Germline CDR1 reads SGHRS; CDR2 reads YFSETQ. The ends were cut back, 2 bases at V and 0 bases at J, with 6 bases in the middle. The CDR3 DNA follows: TGCGCCAGCAGCTTACAGGGCTCCTACGAGCAGTACTTC. Residues: CASSLQGSYEQYF.

The V and J genes are TRBV7-2 and TRBJ2-2; tentative D call: TRBD2 (6 bases). Trimming shortened V by 5 bases and J by 2 bases, and 12 bases separated the two germline ends. CDR1 is SGHTA, CDR2 FQGNSA, per germline. The CDR3 runs to 15 residues. CDR3 region: CASSLGTPNTGELFF. DNA for the CDR3: TGTGCCAGCAGCCTCGGGACTCCTAACACCGGGGAGCTGTTTTTT.

On this clone: This sample also contains other DNA sequences that code for the same CDR3. V is TRBV5-1 and J is TRBJ2-3, with 14 bases lining up with TRBD2. The trim removed 3 bases at V and 4 bases at J, leaving 4 bases unmatched. In germline, CDR1 is SGHRS, CDR2 YFSETQ. The CDR3 has 16 amino acids. The CDR3 bases are TGCGCCAGCAGCTCTGGACTAGCGGGAGGACCAGATACGCAGTATTTT. This codes for CASSSGLAGGPDTQYF.

This sequence joins TRBV4-1 and TRBJ2-5; TRBD2 might be the D (5 bases). CDR3 size: 17 residues. Germline-derived CDR1 and CDR2 are MGHRA and YSYEKL. V was clipped by 0 bases and J by 7 bases, with 21 bases between them. The CDR3 DNA follows: TGCGCCAGCAGCCAAGATCATTTCGGCGTCCTAGGAGGGACCCAGTACTTC. Protein product: CASSQDHFGVLGGTQYF.

The chain combines TRBV2 with TRBJ2-7; no firm D call. The CDR3 has 13 amino acids. Trimming removed 1 base from V and 3 bases from J, with 7 bases in between. In germline, CDR1 is SNHLY, CDR2 FYNNEI. Written as DNA, the CDR3 is TGTGCCAGCAGTGAAGAGCAGATCTACGAGCAGTACTTC. It codes for CASSEEQIYEQYF.

The V and J genes are TRBV2 and TRBJ2-7, with TRBD1 matching 8 bases. V was pared by 7 bases and J by 1 base, with 9 bases of the junction left unmatched. The CDR3 runs to 15 residues. The germline gives CDR1 SNHLY, CDR2 FYNNEI. The CDR3: CASTPLRDRSYEQYF. DNA of the CDR3: TGTGCCAGCACTCCTCTCCGGGACAGGTCCTACGAGCAGTACTTC.

The chain carries TRBV10-3 and TRBJ2-3, with 7 bases that match TRBD1. The CDR3 is 16 amino acids. The V gene end was trimmed by 4 bases and the J gene end by 0 bases; junction bases not matched to a gene: 7. Germline V gene sequence: CDR1 ENHRY, CDR2 SYGVKD. The CDR3: CAISVGQVPSTDTQYF. In DNA form, the CDR3 reads TGTGCCATCAGTGTAGGACAGGTGCCTAGCACAGATACGCAGTATTTT.

The gene calls are TRBV4-3 and TRBJ2-2; D remains unclear. V lost 7 bases to trimming and J lost 1 base, with 10 bases between them. The CDR3 is made up of 14 amino acids. Germline V gene lookup returns CDR1 LGHNA and CDR2 YSLEER. CDR3 nucleotides: TGCGCCAGCAAGGACCAACAGAACACCGGGGAGCTGTTTTTT. Its translation: CASKDQQNTGELFF.

This sequence joins TRBV7-9 and TRBJ1-5, with 8 positions matching TRBD1. V was clipped by 4 bases and J by 2 bases; unmatched bases: 7. This CDR3 spans 16 amino acids. Germline CDR1 SEHNR, CDR2 FQNEAQ (reference sequence). CDR3 sequence (DNA): TGTGCCAGCAGCTCCGGACAGGGATTGGGCAATCAGCCCCAGCATTTT. This sequence encodes CASSSGQGLGNQPQHF.

The V and J genes are TRBV28 and TRBJ1-2; D gene ambiguous. This CDR3 is built from 13 residues. The ends were cut back, 6 bases at V and 2 bases at J, with 10 bases in the middle. CDR1 and CDR2 (germline): MDHEN, SYDVKM. The CDR3, as DNA: TGTGCCAGCAGCCCCTCGGCCAACTATGGCTACACCTTC. This codes for CASSPSANYGYTF.